The clone carrying this T cell receptor (beta chain) has ten or more counts. Its antigen is still unknown. This record belongs to a study of cytomegalovirus exposure and HLA in healthy donors. General study results and limits: Most sequenced TCRs were rare (though some public TCRs occurred in many donors). It was 160 or so TCR beta chains that were listed as cytomegalovirus-associated. In a later analysis, the majority of CMV-associated beta chains seemingly showed HLA restriction. The classifier reportedly diagnosed cytomegalovirus status with high specificity and sensitivity.

13 Jbeta primers and 60 Vbeta primers were used for the PCR. Sequenced by immunoSEQ multiplex PCR; TCRdb stores in-frame clones only, minus some. The table shows 130,000 or so clones, with 8.9% occurring only once. The ends were cut back, 2 bases at V and 6 bases at J, with 10 bases in the middle. CDR1 is MNHEY and CDR2 is SMNVEV in the germline V gene (reference sequence). The CDR3 runs 13 residues. The sequenced material came from PBMCs. This TCR came from a woman aged 40 to 55 in good health and CMV-seropositive. The chain carries TRBV27 and TRBJ1-2; D is undetermined. The CDR3 DNA sequence: TGTGCCAGCAGTTTAATGGGAGGGAATGGCTACACCTTC. Amino acid sequence: CASSLMGGNGYTF.